The 26 T cell receptor beta chains listed next were all sequenced from one sample in a study of T cell changes during pregnancy in multiple sclerosis. Sequencing used immunoSEQ multiplex PCR; TCRdb keeps in-frame clones, though not all of them. The data contain about 38,000 clones, roughly 91% of them singletons. The sample in question was CD4+ T cells from peripheral blood mononuclear cells, obtained after pregnancy. Every receptor here comes from a female donor in good health, enrolled as a control in a pregnancy study.

The chain combines TRBV7-2 with TRBJ2-1, with TRBD2 matching over 9 bases. The CDR3 sequence is 16 residues long. After removal of 1 base from V and 6 bases from J, the junction contained 7 bases not matched to a gene. The V gene's germline CDR1 is SGHTA and CDR2 FQGNSA. The CDR3 region is CASSLDGGGVVNEQFF. CDR3 sequence (DNA): TGTGCCAGCAGCTTAGATGGCGGGGGGGTCGTCAATGAGCAGTTCTTC.

The chain carries TRBV4-1 and TRBJ2-5; 7 positions agree with TRBD2. The V gene end was trimmed by 2 bases and the J gene end by 2 bases; junction bases not matched to a gene: 17. Germline V gene lookup returns CDR1 MGHRA and CDR2 YSYEKL. This CDR3 region has 19 residues. The CDR3 sequence: CASSQREGRLAGGQETQYF. The CDR3 DNA sequence: TGCGCCAGCAGCCAAAGAGAGGGAAGACTAGCCGGAGGGCAAGAGACCCAGTACTTC.

The count of this clone is one. This chain joins TRBV2 and TRBJ1-5, with D maybe TRBD1 (5 bases). Germline V gene lookup returns CDR1 SNHLY and CDR2 FYNNEI. V lost 6 bases and J 4 bases, leaving 10 bases between the germline ends. This CDR3 is 13 amino acids long. The CDR3 coding sequence is TGTGCCAGCAGCGCGGGACCGAATCAGCCCCAGCATTTT. Translating it yields CASSAGPNQPQHF. The entire variable domain, with the rest obtained from reference TRBV2 and TRBJ1-5, is as follows: EPEVTQTPSHQVTQMGQEVILRCVPISNHLYFYWYRQILGQKVEFLVSFYNNEISEKSEIFDDQFSVERPDGSNFTLKIRSTKLEDSAMYFCASSAGPNQPQHFGDGTRLSIL.

This chain links TRBV14 with TRBJ2-1; D may be TRBD2 (5 bases). The germline V gene encodes CDR1 SGHDN and CDR2 FVKESK. The germline V and J ends were trimmed by 4 bases and 2 bases, with 15 bases remaining between them. The CDR3 extends over 16 amino acids. The DNA for the CDR3 is TGTGCCAGCAGCCTCTATGTGGGAGTGGCCTACAATGAGCAGTTCTTC. Encoded protein: CASSLYVGVAYNEQFF.

V and J are TRBV11-3 and TRBJ2-1, with TRBD2 identical over 10 bases. The V gene end was trimmed by 6 bases and the J gene end by 9 bases; junction bases not matched to a gene: 8. Germline CDR1 reads SGHNT; CDR2 reads YENEEA. The CDR3 is 14 amino acids. The CDR3 region has the DNA TGTGCCAGCAGTCTAGCGGGAGAGTTGGGTGAGCAGTTCTTC. It specifies CASSLAGELGEQFF.

The genes are TRBV5-1 and TRBJ2-2; a possible D gene is TRBD1 (5 bases). V was trimmed by 4 bases and J by 0 bases, leaving 13 bases between them. This CDR3 has 16 amino acids. Germline CDR1 and CDR2: SGHRS and YFSETQ. CDR3: CASSTRIGANTGELFF. CDR3 DNA sequence: TGCGCCAGCAGCACCCGAATAGGGGCGAACACCGGGGAGCTGTTTTTT.

The chain combines TRBV30 with TRBJ1-1, with 8 bases lining up with TRBD1. Trimming removed 5 bases from V and 10 bases from J; junction bases left unmatched: 12. Germline CDR1 GTSNPN, CDR2 SVGIG (reference sequence). This CDR3 is 13 amino acids long. The CDR3 coding sequence is TGTGCCTGGCTCCACAGGGGGAATGCTGGAGCTTTCTTT. As protein: CAWLHRGNAGAFF.

The gene calls are TRBV27 and TRBJ2-1; tentatively, D is TRBD1 (5 bases). The CDR3 totals 13 residues. CDR1 and CDR2 (germline): MNHEY, SMNVEV (reference sequence). V shed 2 bases and J shed 11 bases, with 13 bases lying between them. CDR3 in amino acids: CASSLGRVMQQFF. The CDR3 DNA follows: TGTGCCAGCAGTTTAGGCAGGGTTATGCAGCAGTTCTTC.

V and J are TRBV6-6 and TRBJ1-6, with a weak D call TRBD1 (6 bases). The CDR3 has 15 residues. The V gene's germline CDR1 is MNHNY and CDR2 SVGAGI (reference sequence). V gave up 6 bases and J gave up 6 bases, with 15 bases separating them. In nucleotides, the CDR3 is TGTGCCAGCAGCACCGGGGGGGGGCCTAATTCACCCCTCCACTTT. Translated: CASSTGGGPNSPLHF.

The chain carries TRBV6-1 and TRBJ1-1; D not resolved. This CDR3 is built from 13 residues. Germline CDR1 MNHNS, CDR2 SASEGT. The V end was cut by 4 bases, the J end by 3 bases, with 9 bases between. The CDR3 bases are TGTGCCAGCAGTGCCGAGTATTACACTGAAGCTTTCTTT. Encoded protein: CASSAEYYTEAFF.

The V and J genes are TRBV6-1 and TRBJ1-3; a possible D gene is TRBD1 (6 bases). The V end lost 2 bases, the J end lost 2 bases, and 16 bases lay between the germline ends. CDR1 MNHNS and CDR2 SASEGT come from the germline V gene. This CDR3 has 17 amino acids. CDR3 sequence reads: CASSEITGTPTGNTIYF. The CDR3 DNA is TGTGCCAGCAGTGAAATAACTGGGACACCAACTGGAAACACCATATATTTT.

V is TRBV11-3 and J is TRBJ1-2; TRBD1 aligns across 10 bases. CDR3 size: 15 residues. V trimming: 1 base; J trimming: 6 bases; junction bases outside the gene matches: 5. Germline-derived CDR1 and CDR2 are SGHNT and YENEEA. For the CDR3, the DNA is TGTGCCAGCAGCTTAGTAGGACAGGGGGAGGATGGCTACACCTTC. Its protein is CASSLVGQGEDGYTF.

The chain recombines TRBV5-4 with TRBJ1-3; perhaps TRBD1 as D (6 bases). Germline V CDR1 and CDR2: SGHNT, YYREEE (reference sequence). The ends were cut back, 4 bases at V and 4 bases at J, with 21 bases in the middle. CDR3 length: 17 residues. The CDR3 is CASSPEGGGGPGNTIYF. CDR3 sequence (DNA): TGTGCCAGCAGCCCCGAAGGGGGAGGGGGGCCCGGAAACACCATATATTTT.

V and J are TRBV4-3 and TRBJ2-3, with 8 bases that match TRBD2. In germline, CDR1 is LGHNA, CDR2 YSLEER. The V segment lost 0 bases and the J segment 3 bases; nucleotides outside the gene matches: 11. CDR3 length equals 18 residues. The CDR3: CASSQDQGISGVTDTQYF. CDR3 DNA: TGCGCCAGCAGCCAAGATCAGGGGATTAGCGGGGTAACAGATACGCAGTATTTT.

Written as DNA, the CDR3 is TGTGCCAGCAGCTGGGACAGGGGGCGGAATGGCTACACCTTC. Translating gives CASSWDRGRNGYTF. V and J are TRBV28 and TRBJ1-2, with 12 bases identical to TRBD1. Germline assignment: CDR1 MDHEN and CDR2 SYDVKM. The CDR3 has 14 amino acids. The trim removed 6 bases at V and 6 bases at J, leaving 5 bases unmatched.

V usage is TRBV6-1 and J usage is TRBJ2-3; TRBD2 aligns across 9 bases. With V trimmed by 1 base and J by 5 bases, 13 bases remained unmatched. The germline V gene has CDR1 MNHNS and CDR2 SASEGT. This CDR3 is 18 amino acids long. CDR3: CASSEVRRGGRARDTQYF. The CDR3 DNA reads as TGTGCCAGCAGTGAAGTTCGACGCGGCGGGAGGGCCAGAGATACGCAGTATTTT.

The gene calls are TRBV6-5 and TRBJ1-1, with D unresolved. The V end lost 11 bases, the J end lost 3 bases, and 19 bases lay between the germline ends. Looked up from germline, CDR1 is MNHEY and CDR2 is SVGAGI. The CDR3 is 14 residues long. CDR3 region: CAHRPRRWDTEAFF. CDR3 DNA: TGTGCCCACCGCCCGCGGCGATGGGACACTGAAGCTTTCTTT.

The gene calls are TRBV18 and TRBJ1-4; 7 bases fit TRBD1. The CDR3 is made up of 15 amino acids. In germline, CDR1 is KGHSH, CDR2 LQKENI. The V segment lost 3 bases and the J segment 3 bases; nucleotides outside the gene matches: 4. Here the CDR3 DNA reads TGTGCCAGCTCACCCGGACAGGCGTCTAATGAAAAACTGTTTTTT. Protein: CASSPGQASNEKLFF.

The CDR3, as DNA: TGTGCCTGGAATCCACATCAGGGACTGGGTCAGCCCCAGCATTTT. This encodes CAWNPHQGLGQPQHF. The J gene is TRBJ1-5, the V gene TRBV30, with D possibly being TRBD1 (5 bases). This CDR3 contains 15 residues. Germline CDR1 reads GTSNPN; CDR2 reads SVGIG (reference sequence). V was clipped by 4 bases and J by 6 bases, with 19 bases between them.

In its sample, this clone was seen a few times. The gene calls are TRBV27 and TRBJ2-7; weak D call: TRBD1 (5 bases). V shed 3 bases and J shed 2 bases, with 26 bases lying between them. The CDR3 has 19 residues. Germline V gives CDR1 MNHEY, CDR2 SMNVEV (reference sequence). CDR3 sequence reads: CASSLSGVWGHILTYEQYF. DNA for the CDR3: TGTGCCAGCAGTTTGTCTGGGGTGTGGGGCCATATCCTTACCTACGAGCAGTACTTC.

This chain connects TRBV5-4 to TRBJ2-2; 10 bases are a match to TRBD2. The CDR3 contains 16 residues. Looked up from germline, CDR1 is SGHNT and CDR2 is YYREEE (reference sequence). V was pared by 2 bases and J by 5 bases, with 6 bases of the junction left unmatched. The CDR3 sequence is CASSFPGLAATGELFF. For the CDR3, the DNA is TGTGCCAGCAGCTTCCCAGGACTAGCGGCTACCGGGGAGCTGTTTTTT.

The chain is built from TRBV5-1 and TRBJ2-2, with TRBD1 identical over 9 bases. Germline CDR1 is SGHRS and CDR2 is YFSETQ. This CDR3 region has 16 residues. V lost 6 bases and J lost 4; bases outside the gene matches: 10. The chain's CDR3 is CASTPRTGVLTGELFF. CDR3 DNA sequence: TGCGCCAGCACCCCCCGGACAGGGGTCCTCACCGGGGAGCTGTTTTTT.

V and J are TRBV11-2 and TRBJ2-3, with a tentative D call TRBD1 (6 bases). The CDR3 is 14 amino acids. V lost 5 bases and J 9 bases, leaving 18 bases between the germline ends. In germline, CDR1 is SGHAT, CDR2 FQNNGV. The CDR3 loop is CASSQGTLSGTQYF. The CDR3 nucleotides are TGTGCCAGCAGCCAGGGGACCTTATCAGGAACGCAGTATTTT.

This clone was counted a few times. This rearrangement joins TRBV10-3 to TRBJ1-1; 9 bases agree with TRBD1. Germline loops: CDR1 ENHRY, CDR2 SYGVKD. The trim removed 10 bases at V and 9 bases at J, leaving 12 bases unmatched. The CDR3 covers 13 residues. The CDR3 here is CATHSGQGSKAFF. Written as DNA, the CDR3 is TGTGCCACCCACTCCGGACAGGGGAGTAAAGCTTTCTTT.

This rearrangement joins TRBV15 to TRBJ1-2; D may be TRBD1 (5 bases). V lost 5 bases to trimming and J lost 3 bases, with 13 bases between them. This CDR3 spans 14 amino acids. Germline CDR1 reads LNHNV; CDR2 reads YYDKDF (reference sequence). Here the CDR3 DNA reads TGTGCCACCAGCGGGGCCCGGAGGGACTATGGCTACACCTTC. Translated: CATSGARRDYGYTF.

V and J are TRBV10-3 and TRBJ2-3, with TRBD2 matching over 8 bases. The CDR3 length is 14 residues. J lost 2 bases, V lost 6 bases, and 4 bases had no gene match. CDR1 is ENHRY, CDR2 SYGVKD, per germline. The chain's CDR3 is CAIRTTSVTDTQYF. As DNA, the CDR3 is TGTGCCATCAGGACGACTAGCGTCACAGATACGCAGTATTTT.